The 21 T cell receptor beta chains in this list originate from one sample, sequenced in a study of T-cell reconstitution after alpha-beta-depleted transplantation in children. Unique molecular identifiers tagged the TCRbeta library. Via MiXCR, TCRdb re-called the PCR reads, giving one row per CDR3 protein. This sample yields fewer than 400,000 distinct CDR3 sequences, of which just over 20% are seen a single time; 3.5% to 4% belongs to the top ten. The sample in question was PBMCs from the stem cell graft donor, obtained from the stem cell graft. These receptors came from a human donor who donated a stem cell graft to a child with acute myeloid leukemia.

This clonotype was counted ten times or more. The chain uses TRBV30 and TRBJ2-5; the D is unclear. The germline gives CDR1 GTSNPN, CDR2 SVGIG (reference sequence). CDR3 size: 12 residues. Deletions cut 0 bases from V and 5 bases from J, with 7 bases between. CDR3 amino acids: CAWSVWSETQYF. The CDR3 region has the DNA TGTGCCTGGAGTGTATGGTCGGAGACCCAGTACTTC.

The V gene is TRBV12-3 or TRBV12-4, the J gene TRBJ2-1; 11 nucleotides line up with TRBD2. V dropped 2 bases and J dropped 2; count of bases not matched to a gene: 5. The CDR3 runs to 17 residues. CDR3 nucleotides: TGTGCCAGCAGTTTAATCGCTAGCGGGGGGACCTACAATGAGCAGTTCTTC. It encodes CASSLIASGGTYNEQFF.

The chain links TRBV12-3 or TRBV12-4 to TRBJ1-4; D is undetermined. The CDR3 loop spans 18 amino acids. Deletions cut 6 bases from V and 7 bases from J, with 27 bases between. In nucleotides, the CDR3 is TGTGCCAGCAGGGCCCGGGATAGGGCAGAAGATTGGGGTGAAAAACTGTTTTTT. Its translation is CASRARDRAEDWGEKLFF.

This clonotype was seen a few times. The chain recombines TRBV20-1 with TRBJ2-1, with TRBD2 matching 10 bases. The germline CDR1 and CDR2 sequences are DFQATT and SNEGSKA (reference sequence). Losses at the gene ends were 6 bases for V and 7 bases for J; bases not matched to a gene: 12. The CDR3 sequence is 15 residues long. The CDR3 region is CSADRLAGSWNEQFF. The CDR3 coding sequence is TGCAGTGCCGATCGACTAGCGGGCTCTTGGAATGAGCAGTTCTTC.

V usage is TRBV12-3 or TRBV12-4 and J usage is TRBJ1-1; 8 positions match TRBD1. Trimming cost V 7 bases and J 4 bases; bases outside gene matches: 8. This CDR3 is built from 14 residues. CDR3 loop: CASISGTGSTEAFF. CDR3 bases: TGTGCCAGCATCTCAGGGACAGGATCCACTGAAGCTTTCTTT.

The sample holds a few counts of this clonotype. The chain is built from TRBV4-2 and TRBJ2-1, with TRBD2 matching over 12 bases. CDR1 is LGHNA and CDR2 is YNFKEQ in the germline V gene. The junction had 10 bases not matched to a gene; V was cut back by 6 bases and J by 7 bases. The CDR3 spans 16 residues. The CDR3: CASSSRLAGEQNEQFF. In DNA form, the CDR3 reads TGTGCCAGCAGTTCCCGACTAGCGGGAGAACAAAATGAGCAGTTCTTC.

In this sample, this clonotype turned up many times. The junction departs from the called germline gene at one end, perhaps through a read error. This chain uses TRBV7-2 with TRBJ2-5; D not certain. The CDR3 covers 10 residues. In germline, CDR1 is SGHTA, CDR2 FQGNSA. DNA for the CDR3: TGTGCCAGCAGTTTAGAGACCCAGTACTTC. Its protein product is CASSLETQYF.

This chain connects TRBV15 to TRBJ2-1; 8 bases line up with TRBD1. J gave up 6 bases and V 2 bases, and 6 bases lay outside the gene matches. The CDR3 consists of 15 residues. Germline CDR1 LNHNV, CDR2 YYDKDF (reference sequence). This CDR3 reads CATSRRQGAFNEQFF. The CDR3 DNA reads as TGTGCCACCAGCAGAAGGCAGGGGGCCTTCAATGAGCAGTTCTTC.

The chain recombines TRBV4-1 with TRBJ1-5, with 7 bases identical to TRBD1. The CDR3 has 16 amino acids. CDR1 and CDR2 from the germline V gene are MGHRA and YSYEKL. The junction had 4 bases not matched to a gene; V was cut back by 1 base and J by 1 base. CDR3 sequence (DNA): TGCGCCAGCAGCCAAGGACAGGGTGGGAGCAATCAGCCCCAGCATTTT. Amino acid sequence: CASSQGQGGSNQPQHF.

This clonotype was observed at least ten times. This CDR3 reads CASSLLPAISGNTIYF. Written as DNA, the CDR3 is TGTGCCAGCAGCTTACTTCCGGCCATCTCTGGAAACACCATATATTTT. V gene TRBV7-2 combines with J gene TRBJ1-3; no definite D call. V gave up 2 bases and J gave up 0 bases, with 11 bases separating them. CDR1 is SGHTA, CDR2 FQGNSA, per germline. The CDR3 has 16 amino acids.

The chain is built from TRBV11-2 and TRBJ2-4, with 11 bases that match TRBD2. The J segment lost 3 bases and the V segment lost 5 bases, leaving 6 bases of the junction unmatched. The CDR3 extends over 16 amino acids. CDR1 is SGHAT, CDR2 FQNNGV, per germline. CDR3 loop: CASSPGTSGNKNIQYF. The CDR3 DNA reads TGTGCCAGCAGCCCCGGGACTAGCGGAAACAAAAACATTCAGTACTTC.

This clonotype showed up just a few times. The chain's CDR3 is CASNLAQSTDTQYF. The CDR3 coding sequence is TGTGCCAGCAATCTAGCCCAGAGCACAGATACGCAGTATTTT. The chain links TRBV5-4 to TRBJ2-3, with TRBD2 as a possible D gene (5 bases). CDR3 length: 14 residues. CDR1 and CDR2 (germline): SGHNT, YYREEE (reference sequence). The ends were cut back, 6 bases at V and 0 bases at J, with 11 bases in the middle.

This clonotype was seen once. The CDR3 reads CASSPGTSGRTYEQYF. DNA for the CDR3: TGTGCCAGCAGTCCCGGGACTAGCGGGAGGACCTACGAGCAGTACTTC. The chain carries TRBV12-3 or TRBV12-4 and TRBJ2-7, with 15 bases lining up with TRBD2. J gave up 2 bases and V 5 bases, and 4 bases lay outside the gene matches. CDR3 size: 16 residues.

The V and J genes are TRBV7-6 and TRBJ2-5, with 10 bases lining up with TRBD1. Germline V gene data show CDR1 as SGHVS and CDR2 as FNYEAQ. Unmatched junction bases numbered 14, after V lost 6 bases and J lost 7 bases. This CDR3 is 16 amino acids long. CDR3 in DNA: TGTGCCAGCAGTCCAACGGTCGAGACAGGGGGCGGGACCCAGTACTTC. Translation: CASSPTVETGGGTQYF.

J is TRBJ2-7 and V is TRBV4-3; D is ambiguous. This CDR3 is 18 amino acids long. Trimming left V 0 bases short and J 3 bases short, with 21 bases between. Germline loops: CDR1 LGHNA, CDR2 YSLEER. The CDR3 loop is CASSQDWAWEGHVYEQYF. CDR3 nucleotide sequence: TGCGCCAGCAGCCAAGATTGGGCGTGGGAAGGGCATGTCTACGAGCAGTACTTC.

The V gene is TRBV20-1, the J gene TRBJ2-3, with a weak D call TRBD1 (6 bases). This CDR3 region has 14 residues. Germline assignment: CDR1 DFQATT and CDR2 SNEGSKA (reference sequence). Deletions cut 3 bases from V and 2 bases from J, with 12 bases between. CDR3 amino acids: CSARPGHPTDTQYF. The CDR3 nucleotides are TGCAGTGCTAGGCCGGGACACCCCACAGATACGCAGTATTTT.

The chain carries TRBV9 and TRBJ1-5; D may be TRBD1 (6 bases). This CDR3 region has 16 residues. V was clipped by 4 bases and J by 5 bases, with 19 bases between them. Germline V gene sequence: CDR1 SGDLS, CDR2 YYNGEE. The CDR3 DNA follows: TGTGCCAGCAGCAGGGGGGTAGACCAGGGCCATCAGCCCCAGCATTTT. It is translated as CASSRGVDQGHQPQHF.

This chain joins TRBV7-8 and TRBJ2-1, with D unresolved. This CDR3 has 16 residues. V was shortened by 0 bases and J by 1 base, with 10 bases between the two germline ends. CDR1 is SGHVS and CDR2 is FQNEAQ in the germline V gene. CDR3 nucleotide sequence: TGTGCCAGCAGCTTAGCGACGGTCCAGTCCTACAATGAGCAGTTCTTC. This sequence encodes CASSLATVQSYNEQFF.

This clonotype was seen repeatedly, ten times or more. V and J are TRBV10-3 and TRBJ2-7; possible D gene TRBD1, 6 bases. Germline V CDR1 and CDR2: ENHRY, SYGVKD. V lost 2 bases and J lost 2, with 13 bases in between. The CDR3 consists of 15 residues. CDR3 sequence: CAISERTASTYEQYF. CDR3 coding DNA: TGTGCCATCAGTGAGAGGACAGCTTCTACCTACGAGCAGTACTTC.

The DNA of the CDR3 is TGTGCCAGCAGCTTGGTGAGGCAGGCGCGGATTAATGAAAAACTGTTTTTT. Protein: CASSLVRQARINEKLFF. The chain combines TRBV5-6 with TRBJ1-4; no reliable D call. The ends were cut back, 0 bases at V and 4 bases at J, with 16 bases in the middle. Per the germline V gene, CDR1 is SGHDT and CDR2 is YYEEEE. The CDR3 has 17 amino acids. The full variable domain, in which reference TRBV5-6 and TRBJ1-4 provide the parts outside the CDR3, is DAGVTQSPTHLIKTRGQQVTLRCSPKSGHDTVSWYQQALGQGPQFIFQYYEEEERQRGNFPDRFSGHQFPNYSSELNVNALLLGDSALYLCASSLVRQARINEKLFFGSGTQLSVL.

This clonotype turned up a few times. The chain recombines TRBV3-1 with TRBJ2-7; 7 positions match TRBD1. The CDR3 is 15 residues long. The junction had 9 bases not matched to a gene; V was cut back by 4 bases and J by 3 bases. Germline-derived CDR1 and CDR2 are LGHDT and YNNKEL (reference sequence). The CDR3 sequence is CASSPNPGQNYEQYF. The CDR3 coding sequence is TGTGCCAGCAGCCCAAACCCGGGACAGAACTACGAGCAGTACTTC.